This TCR beta chain was sequenced during a study of cytomegalovirus exposure and HLA in healthy donors. PCR involved 60 Vbeta and 13 Jbeta primers. As originally analysed: Later analysis identified some 80 million unique TCR beta chains, about 10 million shared. TCRdb's copy holds only in-frame clones and misses some; the assay was immunoSEQ multiplex PCR. Clone size and V and J calls were adopted from that table, with D and trimming inferred from the DNA. This table has over 90,000 clones, approximately 66% appearing once. The CDR3 covers 11 residues. Germline V gene data show CDR1 as SGHNT and CDR2 as YENEEA. The V end lost 8 bases, the J end lost 4 bases, and 9 bases lay between the germline ends. General study findings and limits: Researchers left out some V segments, among them TRBV6-2 and TRBV6-3, as indistinguishable. The majority of TCR sequences were rare, yet some public TCRs appeared in many donors.

This clone came up a few times. The target antigen is unknown. This sequence originates from a woman aged 45-65 years in good health and CMV-seronegative. The chain combines TRBV11-3 with TRBJ2-7; TRBD2 might be the D (6 bases). The sequencing sample was made of PBMCs. The CDR3 DNA reads TGTGCCAGCTCCGCGGGGTACGAGCAGTACTTC. This codes for CASSAGYEQYF. The whole variable domain, filled in from reference TRBV11-3 and TRBJ2-7, reads EAGVVQSPRYKIIEKKQPVAFWCNPISGHNTLYWYLQNLGQGPELLIRYENEEAVDDSQLPKDRFSAERLKGVDSTLKIQPAELGDSAVYLCASSAGYEQYFGPGTRLTVT.